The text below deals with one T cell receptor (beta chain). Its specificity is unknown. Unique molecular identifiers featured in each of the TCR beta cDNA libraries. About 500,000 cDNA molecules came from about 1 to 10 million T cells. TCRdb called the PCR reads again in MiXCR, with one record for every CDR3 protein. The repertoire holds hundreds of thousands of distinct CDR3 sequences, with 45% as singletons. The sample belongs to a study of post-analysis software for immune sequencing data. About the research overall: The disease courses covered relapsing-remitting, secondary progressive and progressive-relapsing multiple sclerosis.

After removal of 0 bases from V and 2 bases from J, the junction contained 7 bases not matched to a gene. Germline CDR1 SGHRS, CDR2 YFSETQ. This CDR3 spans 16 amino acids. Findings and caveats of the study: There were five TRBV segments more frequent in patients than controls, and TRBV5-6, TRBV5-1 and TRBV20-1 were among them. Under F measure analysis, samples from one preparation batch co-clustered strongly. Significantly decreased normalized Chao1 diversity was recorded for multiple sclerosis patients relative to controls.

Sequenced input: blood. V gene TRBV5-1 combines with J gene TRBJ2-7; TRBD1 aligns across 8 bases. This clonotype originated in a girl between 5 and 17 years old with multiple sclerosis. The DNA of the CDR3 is TGCGCCAGCAGCTTGGTGGACGGGACAGGCACCTACGAGCAGTACTTC. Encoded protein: CASSLVDGTGTYEQYF.